This T cell receptor (beta chain) appears in the sequencing data of a study of technical replicates of blood from several donors. TCRdb's table, derived via immunoSEQ multiplex PCR, lists solely in-frame clones and lacks some. The sample contains tens of thousands of clones, 90% to 95% of which appear only once. CDR1 and CDR2 from the germline V gene are SGHTA and FQGTGA. Deletions cut 2 bases from V and 3 bases from J, with 7 bases between. The CDR3 runs to 13 residues. The sequenced sample consisted of T cells isolated from PBMCs. The chain links TRBV7-3 to TRBJ1-1; TRBD1 is a possible D gene (5 bases). The sequence was collected from a human donor in good health. CDR3 residues: CASSLRGDTEAFF. The DNA for the CDR3 is TGTGCCAGCAGCTTACGGGGGGACACTGAAGCTTTCTTT.